These 11 T cell receptor beta chains share one sample of origin, sequenced in a study of HIV-infected children after antiretroviral therapy interruption. Described treatment: PENTA 11 planned treatment interruption arm or continuous ART arm. The TCR library was built from RNA with a 3' RACE protocol and unique molecular identifiers. One entry per CDR3 protein results from TCRdb running MiXCR on the 3' RACE reads. The sample shows 70,000 to 90,000 distinct CDR3 sequences, around 6.9% of them seen only once. The starting material was CD45RA+ CD4+ T cells from PBMCs, pooled from several time points, obtained from a donor given antiretroviral therapy, either interrupted or continuous. The sample's subset: naive CD4+ CD45RA+ CD45RO- T cells. These receptors originate from a pool of human donors with HIV.

This clonotype was counted ten times or more. This rearrangement joins TRBV7-2 to TRBJ2-7; TRBD1 agrees at 9 bases. The J segment lost 4 bases and the V segment lost 4 bases, leaving 14 bases of the junction unmatched. The germline CDR1 and CDR2 sequences are SGHTA and FQGNSA. The CDR3 has 17 amino acids. The CDR3 DNA follows: TGTGCCAGCAGCTCCCCCACAAACAGGGGGCTAAGATACGAGCAGTACTTC. Translation gives CASSSPTNRGLRYEQYF.

This clonotype was seen repeatedly, ten times or more. The V and J genes are TRBV7-2 and TRBJ2-7; 7 nucleotides line up with TRBD2. CDR3 length: 15 amino acids. The V gene's germline CDR1 is SGHTA and CDR2 FQGNSA. With V trimmed by 1 base and J by 3 bases, 6 bases remained unmatched. The CDR3 nucleotides read TGTGCCAGCAGCTTAGATCGGGGGGTGGGCTACGAGCAGTACTTC. This sequence encodes CASSLDRGVGYEQYF.

V is TRBV19 and J is TRBJ1-5; D is unclear. Per germline, CDR1 LNHDA and CDR2 SQIVND (reference sequence). Trimming removed 4 bases from V and 3 bases from J, with 7 bases in between. The length of the CDR3 is 13 residues. The DNA of the CDR3 is TGTGCCAGTAGTACAAGACCCAATCAGCCCCAGCATTTT. This gives the protein CASSTRPNQPQHF.

This clonotype was counted ten times or more. V usage is TRBV11-2 and J usage is TRBJ2-3; D possibly corresponds to TRBD1 (5 bases). The CDR3 runs to 14 residues. The V and J ends lost 1 base and 6 bases respectively, with 11 bases between them. The germline V gene has CDR1 SGHAT and CDR2 FQNNGV. CDR3: CASSLGRNRDTQYF. The CDR3 coding sequence is TGTGCCAGCAGCTTAGGTCGGAACAGGGATACGCAGTATTTT.

This clonotype was detected many times. This sequence joins TRBV11-3 and TRBJ2-5; the D gene is possibly TRBD2 (5 bases). The germline gives CDR1 SGHNT, CDR2 YENEEA. The CDR3 is 16 residues long. V lost 1 base and J 2 bases, leaving 14 bases between the germline ends. This chain's CDR3 is CASSLGRGRAQETQYF. The CDR3 region has the DNA TGTGCCAGCAGCTTAGGACGGGGTAGGGCACAAGAGACCCAGTACTTC.

As regards this clonotype: This may arise from a read error, as a much more abundant clone is one base away. Without the conserved terminal phenylalanine or tryptophan, this CDR3 likely stems from a read error. The chain carries TRBV7-1 and TRBJ2-1; 11 bases map to TRBD2. TRBV7-1 is flagged as an ORF with uncertain function. J gave up 7 bases and V 6 bases, and 11 bases lay outside the gene matches. The CDR3 covers 16 residues. Here the CDR3 reads CASSRASGRKRNEQFS. DNA for the CDR3: TGTGCCAGCAGTCGCGCTAGCGGGAGGAAAAGAAATGAGCAGTTCTCC.

The chain uses TRBV5-4 and TRBJ1-1; a weak D match, TRBD1 (5 bases). The CDR3 is 14 residues long. Germline CDR1 is SGHNT and CDR2 is YYREEE (reference sequence). The V and J ends lost 0 bases and 5 bases respectively, with 11 bases between them. CDR3 in DNA: TGTGCCAGCAGCTTGGGTGGGGGATGGACTGAAGCTTTCTTT. Translated: CASSLGGGWTEAFF.

About this clonotype itself: A much larger clone differs by one base, so this may be a read error. This chain connects TRBV5-4 to TRBJ2-5, with D tentatively TRBD1 (5 bases). Germline lookup yields CDR1 SGHNT and CDR2 YYREEE (reference sequence). CDR3 length: 15 amino acids. CDR3 amino acids: CASSLRTGHQKTQYF. As DNA, the CDR3 is TGTGCCAGCAGCTTGAGAACAGGCCACCAAAAGACCCAGTACTTC.

This rearrangement joins TRBV6-1 to TRBJ1-5, with 7 bases fitting TRBD1. Germline values: CDR1 MNHNS, CDR2 SASEGT. There are 15 residues in the CDR3. V was pared by 0 bases and J by 7 bases, with 6 bases of the junction left unmatched. CDR3 DNA: TGTGCCAGCAGTGAAGCAGACAGGGTAGGACAGCCCCAGCATTTT. It is translated as CASSEADRVGQPQHF.

This clonotype was counted between two and nine times. The CDR3 region has the DNA TGTGCCAGCAGCTTAGAAGGGGCGGACTACAATGAGCAGTTCTTC. It codes for CASSLEGADYNEQFF. The V and J genes are TRBV7-9 and TRBJ2-1; TRBD1 might be the D (5 bases). Trimming pared 1 base from V and 3 bases from J, leaving 10 bases between. The V gene's germline CDR1 is SEHNR and CDR2 FQNEAQ (reference sequence). The CDR3 length is 15 residues.

This clonotype was counted many times. A junction boundary mismatches the germline segment, possibly from a read error. V is TRBV12-3 or TRBV12-4 and J is TRBJ1-5; no clear D. The CDR3 is 16 amino acids. This chain's CDR3 is CASSLAGQYSNQPQHF. The DNA of the CDR3 is TGTGCTAGCAGTTTAGCTGGGCAGTATAGCAATCAGCCCCAGCATTTT.